Sequencing of this T cell receptor (beta chain) was carried out in a study of cytomegalovirus exposure and HLA in healthy donors. Primers for the PCR totalled 60 Vbeta and 13 Jbeta. Profiled with immunoSEQ multiplex PCR; TCRdb holds only in-frame clones, not every one. The sample consists of roughly 70,000 clones, roughly 79% of them appearing once. Sequenced: PBMCs. This receptor was taken from a middle-aged man in good health and CMV-seronegative.

The CDR3 protein is CASSSDRVVNEKLFF. The CDR3 nucleotides read TGTGCCAGCAGCTCCGACAGGGTTGTTAATGAAAAACTGTTTTTT. V and J are TRBV7-9 and TRBJ1-4; 7 bases agree with TRBD1. CDR1 is SEHNR, CDR2 FQNEAQ, per germline (reference sequence). This CDR3 comprises 15 residues. V was clipped by 4 bases and J by 4 bases; unmatched bases: 6.